This T cell receptor beta chain comes out of a study of OX40 agonist ivuxolimab in advanced cancers. The germline V and J ends were trimmed by 2 bases and 4 bases, with 13 bases remaining between them. CDR1 and CDR2 (germline): SGHRS, YFSETQ. The CDR3 spans 14 residues. Only in-frame clones appear in the TCRdb table, and some are missing; sequencing was by immunoSEQ multiplex PCR. Here the sample spans some 82,000 clones, about 91% being singletons. With regard to this clone: The antigen remains unidentified.

Study-wide results and limits: Partly responding patients at 0.1-3.0 mg/kg showed some of the smallest clonal expansion.

Blood sampling was done at baseline, cycle 4 day 1, and cycle 7 day 1. The clonotype was recovered from an adult with an advanced solid tumor such as melanoma, head and neck, liver or kidney cancer. The source was CD4+ or CD8+ T cells sorted from blood, collected in a trial of the OX40 agonist ivuxolimab. The chain employs TRBV5-1 and TRBJ2-7, with TRBD1 as a possible D gene (5 bases). CDR3 coding DNA: TGCGCCAGCAGCTTTGGTGGGGCAGTATACGAGCAGTACTTC. Translating it yields CASSFGGAVYEQYF.